This T cell receptor (beta chain) emerged from a study of glioma-infiltrating T cells. General observations from the study: Above-expected tissue-blood divergence occurred in all gliomas, most in low-grade ones. Only very few CDR3 sequences appeared in both tissue and blood.

This clonotype was detected only a few times. Its antigen is not identified. The CDR3 consists of 12 residues. The V and J ends lost 6 bases and 13 bases respectively, with 21 bases between them. CDR1 and CDR2 (germline): SQVTM, ANQGSEA. TCR alpha and beta CDR3 regions were amplified from RNA using iRepertoire nested multiplex PCR. One-step reverse transcription and amplification started from approximately 100-400 ng of tissue mRNA or PBMC total RNA. TCRdb reprocessed the multiplex PCR reads with MiXCR, giving one entry per CDR3 protein. The sample records approximately 190,000 distinct CDR3 sequences, approximately 30% being singletons.

The clonotype originates from a human donor with low-grade glioma or glioblastoma, undergoing nonglioma brain surgery, or in good health (not recorded which). The chain is built from TRBV29-1 and TRBJ1-2; a weak D match, TRBD1 (6 bases). Sequencing was performed on glioma tissue, nonneoplastic brain tissue, or PBMCs (not recorded which). CDR3 in DNA: TGCAGCGTGGGGGCCGACGGGACTGTACCCACCTTC. Its translation: CSVGADGTVPTF.